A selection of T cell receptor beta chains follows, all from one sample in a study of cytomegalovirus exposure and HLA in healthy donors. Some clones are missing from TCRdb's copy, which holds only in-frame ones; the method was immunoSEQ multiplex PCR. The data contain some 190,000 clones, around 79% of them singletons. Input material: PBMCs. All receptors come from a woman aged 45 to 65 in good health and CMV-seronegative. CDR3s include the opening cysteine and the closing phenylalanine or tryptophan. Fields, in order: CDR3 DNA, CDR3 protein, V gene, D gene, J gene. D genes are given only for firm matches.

CDR3nt: TGTGCCAGCAACATGGGACAGGGGGCTGGGGAGCTGTTTTTT
CDR3aa: CASNMGQGAGELFF
v_gene: TRBV28
d_gene: TRBD1
j_gene: TRBJ2-2

CDR3nt: TGTGCCAGCAGCGCGATCTCCGGGACAGGGGGCTGGGGCTACACCTTC
CDR3aa: CASSAISGTGGWGYTF
v_gene: TRBV9
d_gene: TRBD1
j_gene: TRBJ1-2

CDR3nt: TGTGCCAGCAGCTTAGGGACAGGGGGAAATTCACCCCTCCACTTT
CDR3aa: CASSLGTGGNSPLHF
v_gene: TRBV5-6
d_gene: TRBD1
j_gene: TRBJ1-6

CDR3nt: TGTGCCAGCAGCTCCCTCCCGATGACAGGGGATGGCTACACCTTC
CDR3aa: CASSSLPMTGDGYTF
v_gene: TRBV7-3
d_gene: TRBD1
j_gene: TRBJ1-2

CDR3nt: TGTGCCAGCAGCCAAGGCCTAGCCGCACTCGAGCAGTTCTTC
CDR3aa: CASSQGLAALEQFF
v_gene: TRBV6-5
d_gene: NA
j_gene: TRBJ2-1

CDR3nt: TGTGCCAGCAGTTTGACCCCGGGAGGTGTTAACACTGAAGCTTTCTTT
CDR3aa: CASSLTPGGVNTEAFF
v_gene: TRBV7-3
d_gene: NA
j_gene: TRBJ1-1

CDR3nt: TGTGCCAGCAGCTTAGCCCAGTATGGCTACACCTTC
CDR3aa: CASSLAQYGYTF
v_gene: TRBV11-2
d_gene: NA
j_gene: TRBJ1-2

CDR3nt: TGCGCCAGCAGTCCGAGGGGGCGTGGAGGGGCAGTGAAACTGTTTTTT
CDR3aa: CASSPRGRGGAVKLFF
v_gene: TRBV10-1
d_gene: TRBD1
j_gene: TRBJ1-4

CDR3nt: TGCAGCGTTGATAGCGGGGCCGGGGGCTACACCTTC
CDR3aa: CSVDSGAGGYTF
v_gene: TRBV29-1
d_gene: NA
j_gene: TRBJ1-2

CDR3nt: TGTGCCAGCAGTTATTCTTGGGGCAGGGGGTACGAGCAGTACTTC
CDR3aa: CASSYSWGRGYEQYF
v_gene: TRBV6-5
d_gene: TRBD1
j_gene: TRBJ2-7

CDR3nt: TGTGCCAGCAGCCGACTTAGTGACACCGGGGAGCTGTTTTTT
CDR3aa: CASSRLSDTGELFF
v_gene: TRBV7-3
d_gene: NA
j_gene: TRBJ2-2

CDR3nt: TGTGCCAGCAGCCCTTGGGCGGGACAGGGTAGCAATCAGCCCCAGCATTTT
CDR3aa: CASSPWAGQGSNQPQHF
v_gene: TRBV28
d_gene: TRBD1
j_gene: TRBJ1-5

CDR3nt: TGCGCCAGCAGCCCCGGGACAGGGGGTGGAGATTATTATGAGCAGTTCTTC
CDR3aa: CASSPGTGGGDYYEQFF
v_gene: TRBV5-1
d_gene: TRBD1
j_gene: TRBJ2-1

CDR3nt: TGTGCCAGCAGTTACGATGGGGTCACGGGGGGTGAGCAGTTCTTC
CDR3aa: CASSYDGVTGGEQFF
v_gene: TRBV6-5
d_gene: TRBD2
j_gene: TRBJ2-1

CDR3nt: TGCGCCAGCAGCCAAGGCCAGGGATGGGCCACTGAAGCTTTCTTT
CDR3aa: CASSQGQGWATEAFF
v_gene: TRBV4-1
d_gene: NA
j_gene: TRBJ1-1

CDR3nt: TGTGCCAGCAGCCGATCTCAGGGAACTGGAAACACCATATATTTT
CDR3aa: CASSRSQGTGNTIYF
v_gene: TRBV7-2
d_gene: NA
j_gene: TRBJ1-3

CDR3nt: TGTGCCAGCAGCTTAGTCATTCGGAGCAATGAGCAGTTCTTC
CDR3aa: CASSLVIRSNEQFF
v_gene: TRBV7-8
d_gene: NA
j_gene: TRBJ2-1

CDR3nt: TGCGCCAGCAGCTTCCCGACTAGCGGAGCGAATGAGCAGTTCTTC
CDR3aa: CASSFPTSGANEQFF
v_gene: TRBV5-1
d_gene: TRBD2
j_gene: TRBJ2-1

CDR3nt: TGCGCCAGCAGCAACAACCTGGTCGTGGCGGGTGAAAAACTGTTTTTT
CDR3aa: CASSNNLVVAGEKLFF
v_gene: TRBV5-1
d_gene: NA
j_gene: TRBJ1-4